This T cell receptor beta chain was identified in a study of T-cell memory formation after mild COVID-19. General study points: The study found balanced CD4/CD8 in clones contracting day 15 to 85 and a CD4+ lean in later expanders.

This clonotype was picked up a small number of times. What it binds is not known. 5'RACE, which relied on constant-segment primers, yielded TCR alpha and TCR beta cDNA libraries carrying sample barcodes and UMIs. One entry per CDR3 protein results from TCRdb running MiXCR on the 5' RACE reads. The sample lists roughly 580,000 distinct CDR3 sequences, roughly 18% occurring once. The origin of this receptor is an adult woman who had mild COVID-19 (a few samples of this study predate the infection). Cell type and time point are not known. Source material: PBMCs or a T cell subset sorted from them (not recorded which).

The CDR3 DNA reads TGTGCCAGCAGTTACACGACAGACCCAAGGGGGGATACGCAGTATTTT. Amino acids: CASSYTTDPRGDTQYF. The J gene is TRBJ2-3, the V gene TRBV6-6, with a weak D call TRBD1 (6 bases). The CDR3 spans 16 residues. V was clipped by 2 bases and J by 6 bases, with 18 bases between them. Germline CDR1 MNHNY, CDR2 SVGAGI (reference sequence).